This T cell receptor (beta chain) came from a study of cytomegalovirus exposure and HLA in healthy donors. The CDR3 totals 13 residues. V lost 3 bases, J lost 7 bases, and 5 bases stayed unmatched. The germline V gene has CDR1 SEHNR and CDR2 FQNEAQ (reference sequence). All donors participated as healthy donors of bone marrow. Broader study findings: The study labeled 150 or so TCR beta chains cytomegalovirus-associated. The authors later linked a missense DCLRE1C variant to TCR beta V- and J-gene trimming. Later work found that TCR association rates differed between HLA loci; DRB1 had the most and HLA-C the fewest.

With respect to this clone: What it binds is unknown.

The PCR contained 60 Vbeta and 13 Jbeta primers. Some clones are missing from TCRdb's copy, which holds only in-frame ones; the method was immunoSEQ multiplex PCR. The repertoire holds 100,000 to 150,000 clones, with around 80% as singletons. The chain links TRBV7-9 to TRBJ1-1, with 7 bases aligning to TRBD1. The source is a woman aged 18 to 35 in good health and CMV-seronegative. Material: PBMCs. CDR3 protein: CASSFTGVIEAFF. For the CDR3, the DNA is TGTGCCAGCAGCTTTACAGGGGTGATTGAAGCTTTCTTT.